Given below is one T cell receptor (beta chain) in context. The sample originates from a study of blood T cell repertoires in COVID-19. V trimming: 3 bases; J trimming: 5 bases; junction bases outside the gene matches: 8. This CDR3 comprises 15 residues. Germline V CDR1 and CDR2: SGHRS, YFSETQ. Clones were read by immunoSEQ multiplex PCR, and TCRdb kept only the in-frame ones, dropping some. The profile covers about 300,000 clones, with approximately 93% appearing a single time and over 2% taken by the ten largest. The chain employs TRBV5-1 and TRBJ2-7; 10 bases are shared with TRBD1. This clonotype was sampled from a woman under 40 with COVID-19, enrolled during active disease. Sequencing was carried out using peripheral blood. The CDR3 nucleotides read TGCGCCAGCAGCTGGACCGGGACAGGGGTTCACGAGCAGTACTTC. Its protein product is CASSWTGTGVHEQYF.